A selection of T cell receptor beta chains follows, all from one sample in a study of PD-1 blockade in classical Hodgkin lymphoma. Sequencing used immunoSEQ multiplex PCR; TCRdb keeps in-frame clones, though not all of them. The table has tens of thousands of clones, 93% seen once; the top ten hold approximately 2.5%. Sequenced: peripheral blood mononuclear cells (PBMCs). These TCRs come from a human donor with classical Hodgkin lymphoma. Both conserved end residues are part of each CDR3. Fields, in order: clone size, D gene, J gene, V gene, CDR3 DNA, CDR3 protein. A D gene is named only where the DNA matches it firmly. Size is stated for part of the rows, as once, few or many counts, or as a class when the clone is expanded.

abundance: .; d_gene: .; j_gene: TRBJ1-2; v_gene: TRBV6-1; CDR3nt: TGTGCCAGCAGCGTGGACAGTAACTATGGCTACACCTTC; CDR3aa: CASSVDSNYGYTF
abundance: .; d_gene: .; j_gene: TRBJ2-3; v_gene: TRBV7-2; CDR3nt: TGTGCCAGCAGCCCTGGAAATAGTCGCACAGATACGCAGTATTTT; CDR3aa: CASSPGNSRTDTQYF
abundance: .; d_gene: .; j_gene: TRBJ1-2; v_gene: TRBV2; CDR3nt: TGTGCCAGCGCCAAGAATTACTATCCCAGGGGCTACACCTTC; CDR3aa: CASAKNYYPRGYTF
abundance: .; d_gene: TRBD2; j_gene: TRBJ2-3; v_gene: TRBV9; CDR3nt: TGTGCCAGCAGCCCCGAGCGGCGGGGGGGCCAAGATACGCAGTATTTT; CDR3aa: CASSPERRGGQDTQYF
abundance: .; d_gene: .; j_gene: TRBJ1-1; v_gene: TRBV5-1; CDR3nt: TGCGCCAGCAGCTTGGGGTCAGGGAACACTGAAGCTTTCTTT; CDR3aa: CASSLGSGNTEAFF
abundance: .; d_gene: .; j_gene: TRBJ1-1; v_gene: TRBV5-1; CDR3nt: TGCGCCAGCAGCCAAGGACACGTAGAGGGTCTAGAAGCTTTCTTT; CDR3aa: CASSQGHVEGLEAFF
abundance: .; d_gene: .; j_gene: TRBJ2-1; v_gene: TRBV6-5; CDR3nt: TGTGCCAGCAGTTACCGAAGGACTGATACCAATGAGCAGTTCTTC; CDR3aa: CASSYRRTDTNEQFF
abundance: .; d_gene: .; j_gene: TRBJ1-5; v_gene: TRBV28; CDR3nt: TGTGCCAGCATCGCCCAGAATCAGCCCCAGCATTTT; CDR3aa: CASIAQNQPQHF
abundance: once; d_gene: .; j_gene: TRBJ1-1; v_gene: TRBV6-1; CDR3nt: TGTGCCAGCAGTGAACAGGGTTGGGATGAAGCTTTCTTT; CDR3aa: CASSEQGWDEAFF
abundance: .; d_gene: TRBD1; j_gene: TRBJ2-3; v_gene: TRBV18; CDR3nt: TGTGCCAGCTCACCCGGCCCCGAGGACAGGGTCGGCCATACGCAGTATTTT; CDR3aa: CASSPGPEDRVGHTQYF
abundance: .; d_gene: TRBD2; j_gene: TRBJ2-5; v_gene: TRBV7-8; CDR3nt: TGTGCCAGCAGCTTAACGGGAGGGCGTGTGGAGACCCAGTACTTC; CDR3aa: CASSLTGGRVETQYF
abundance: few; d_gene: .; j_gene: TRBJ2-1; v_gene: TRBV5-1; CDR3nt: TGCGCCAGCTCCCCGTATACTTCCTACAATGAGCAGTTCTTC; CDR3aa: CASSPYTSYNEQFF
abundance: .; d_gene: .; j_gene: TRBJ2-1; v_gene: TRBV19; CDR3nt: TGTGCCAGTAGTATAGGGGATAGCCCCACCTACAATGAGCAGTTCTTC; CDR3aa: CASSIGDSPTYNEQFF